Below, one T cell receptor beta chain is given with its context. The trim removed 4 bases at V and 4 bases at J, leaving 9 bases unmatched. Germline CDR1 is MDHEN and CDR2 is SYDVKM. CDR3 length: 16 residues. This entry is derived from a study of control samples from healthy donors and cancer patients. The table came from immunoSEQ multiplex PCR; TCRdb's copy has only in-frame clones and leaves some out. The profile shows about 180,000 clones, around 89% of them singletons. The genes are TRBV28 and TRBJ1-2; TRBD1 matches at 10 bases. The receptor comes from a woman between 50 and 59 years old in good health. Sequenced sample: blood. CDR3 protein: CASSYPGTGALYGYTF. DNA for the CDR3: TGTGCCAGCAGTTACCCAGGGACAGGGGCCCTCTATGGCTACACCTTC.